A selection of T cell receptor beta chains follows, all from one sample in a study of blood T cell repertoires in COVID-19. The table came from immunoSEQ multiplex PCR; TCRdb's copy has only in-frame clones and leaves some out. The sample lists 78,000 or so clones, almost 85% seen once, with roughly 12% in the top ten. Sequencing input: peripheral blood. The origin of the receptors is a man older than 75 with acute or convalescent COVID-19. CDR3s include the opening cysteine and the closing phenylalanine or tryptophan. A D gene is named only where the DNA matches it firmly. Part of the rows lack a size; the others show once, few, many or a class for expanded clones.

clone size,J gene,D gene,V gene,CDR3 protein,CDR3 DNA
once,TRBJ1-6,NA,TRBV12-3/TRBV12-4,CASKLNNSPLHF,TGTGCCAGCAAACTGAATAATTCACCCCTCCACTTT
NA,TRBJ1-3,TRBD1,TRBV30,CAWSTGDGNTIYF,TGTGCCTGGAGTACAGGGGATGGAAACACCATATATTTT
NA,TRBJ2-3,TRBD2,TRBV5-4,CASGRGGTSGTDTQYF,TGTGCCAGCGGCCGGGGGGGGACTAGCGGGACAGATACGCAGTATTTT
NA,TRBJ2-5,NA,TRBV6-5,CASSKGTGTVQYF,TGTGCCAGCAGTAAGGGGACGGGGACTGTCCAGTACTTC
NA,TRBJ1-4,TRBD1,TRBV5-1,CASSSGGTGAPNEKLFF,TGCGCCAGCAGCTCTGGCGGGACAGGGGCCCCTAATGAAAAACTGTTTTTT
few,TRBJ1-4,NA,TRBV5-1,CASTLSVQANEKLFF,TGCGCCAGCACCTTGTCGGTACAGGCGAATGAAAAACTGTTTTTT
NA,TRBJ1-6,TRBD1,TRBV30,CAWRFRDRGKSPLHF,TGTGCCTGGAGATTCCGGGACAGGGGAAAATCACCCCTCCACTTT
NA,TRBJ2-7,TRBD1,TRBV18,CASSPPRQGAAYEQYF,TGTGCCAGCTCACCACCCCGCCAGGGGGCAGCCTACGAGCAGTACTTC
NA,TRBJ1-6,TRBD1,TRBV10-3,CAIRTGNNSPLHF,TGTGCCATCAGGACAGGGAATAATTCACCCCTCCACTTT
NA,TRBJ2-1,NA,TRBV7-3,CASSSQGGNEQFF,TGTGCCAGCAGCTCACAGGGTGGCAATGAGCAGTTCTTC
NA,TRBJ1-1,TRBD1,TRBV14,CASSHQGQGPNTEAFF,TGTGCCAGCAGCCATCAGGGACAGGGCCCGAACACTGAAGCTTTCTTT
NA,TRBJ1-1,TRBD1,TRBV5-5,CASSLEGARWNTEAFF,TGTGCCAGCAGCTTGGAGGGGGCCAGGTGGAACACTGAAGCTTTCTTT
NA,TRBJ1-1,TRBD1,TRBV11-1,CASSGRTGSTEAFF,TGTGCCAGCAGCGGGCGGACAGGGTCCACTGAAGCTTTCTTT
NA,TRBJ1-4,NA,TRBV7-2,CASSLAGGANEKLFF,TGTGCCAGCAGCTTAGCGGGGGGTGCTAATGAAAAACTGTTTTTT
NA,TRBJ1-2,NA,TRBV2,CASSEFGVRYGYTF,TGTGCCAGCAGTGAATTCGGGGTACGCTATGGCTACACCTTC
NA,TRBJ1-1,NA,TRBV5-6,CASSGLTGFSEAFF,TGTGCCAGCAGCGGCCTAACAGGGTTCTCTGAAGCTTTCTTT
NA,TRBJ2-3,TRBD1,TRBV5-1,CASSLRDRHTDTQYF,TGCGCCAGCAGCCTAAGGGACAGGCACACAGATACGCAGTATTTT
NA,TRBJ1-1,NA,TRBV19,CASSIGTKLNTEAFF,TGTGCCAGTAGTATTGGGACAAAGCTAAACACTGAAGCTTTCTTT
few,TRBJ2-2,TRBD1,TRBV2,CASTKGQGSTGELFF,TGTGCCAGCACCAAGGGACAGGGTTCCACCGGGGAGCTGTTTTTT
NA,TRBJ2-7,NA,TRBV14,CASSQALEQYF,TGTGCCAGCAGCCAAGCCCTCGAGCAGTACTTC
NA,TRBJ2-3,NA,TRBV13,CASSLRSGGTDTQYF,TGTGCCAGCAGCTTAAGGTCGGGCGGGACAGATACGCAGTATTTT
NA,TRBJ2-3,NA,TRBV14,CASSHGSGAGTDTQYF,TGTGCCAGCAGCCATGGGTCGGGAGCTGGCACAGATACGCAGTATTTT
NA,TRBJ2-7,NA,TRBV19,CASSIVNGGSAYEQYF,TGTGCCAGTAGTATCGTCAATGGAGGGAGCGCCTACGAGCAGTACTTC
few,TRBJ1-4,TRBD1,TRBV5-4,CASSFKQGDEKLFF,TGTGCCAGCAGCTTTAAACAGGGGGATGAAAAACTGTTTTTT
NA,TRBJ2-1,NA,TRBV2,CASSEAGTSYNEQFF,TGTGCCAGCAGTGAAGCTGGGACATCATACAATGAGCAGTTCTTC
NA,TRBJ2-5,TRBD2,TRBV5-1,CASGLSGVQETQYF,TGCGCCAGCGGGTTAAGCGGGGTTCAAGAGACCCAGTACTTC
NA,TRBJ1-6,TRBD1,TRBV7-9,CASSPPGQINSPLHF,TGTGCCAGCAGCCCCCCGGGACAGATTAATTCACCCCTCCACTTT